This T cell receptor (beta chain) is drawn from a study of beta chain features in type 1 diabetes. Study-level findings and limits: A greater similarity of naive, central memory and Treg TCRB repertoires was seen among patients than among healthy donors.

Trimming took 1 base from V and 3 from J; bases not matched to a gene: 9. CDR1 and CDR2 (germline): SGHVS, FQNEAQ. This CDR3 is built from 17 residues. In its sample, this clone was seen once. Its antigen is unidentified. Expressed TCRB transcripts were sequenced, since all the RNA that had been isolated was reverse transcribed. The data were produced by immunoSEQ multiplex PCR, yet TCRdb's version contains in-frame clones alone and is incomplete. The sample lists around 160,000 clones; about 44% were seen once. The specimen was Tregs from blood. This TCR was sampled from a man younger than 35 in good health. V and J are TRBV7-8 and TRBJ2-1; 7 bases map to TRBD2. CDR3 region: CASSLDQSAGFYNEQFF. For the CDR3, the DNA is TGTGCCAGCAGCTTAGACCAGTCAGCGGGATTCTACAATGAGCAGTTCTTC.